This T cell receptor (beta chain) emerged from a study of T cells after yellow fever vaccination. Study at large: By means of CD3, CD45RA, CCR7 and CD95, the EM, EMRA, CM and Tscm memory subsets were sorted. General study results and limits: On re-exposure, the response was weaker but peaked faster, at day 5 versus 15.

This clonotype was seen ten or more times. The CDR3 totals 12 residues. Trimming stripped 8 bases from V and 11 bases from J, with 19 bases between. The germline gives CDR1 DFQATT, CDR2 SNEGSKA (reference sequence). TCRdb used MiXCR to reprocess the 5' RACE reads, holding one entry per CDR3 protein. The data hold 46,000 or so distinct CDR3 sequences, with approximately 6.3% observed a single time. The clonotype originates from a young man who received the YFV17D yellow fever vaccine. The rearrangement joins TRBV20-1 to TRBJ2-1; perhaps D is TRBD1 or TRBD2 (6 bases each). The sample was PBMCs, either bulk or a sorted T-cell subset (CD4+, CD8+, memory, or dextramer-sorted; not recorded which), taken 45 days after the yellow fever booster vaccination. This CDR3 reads CSQGSGEVQQFF. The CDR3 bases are TGCAGTCAGGGGTCGGGAGAGGTGCAGCAGTTCTTC.